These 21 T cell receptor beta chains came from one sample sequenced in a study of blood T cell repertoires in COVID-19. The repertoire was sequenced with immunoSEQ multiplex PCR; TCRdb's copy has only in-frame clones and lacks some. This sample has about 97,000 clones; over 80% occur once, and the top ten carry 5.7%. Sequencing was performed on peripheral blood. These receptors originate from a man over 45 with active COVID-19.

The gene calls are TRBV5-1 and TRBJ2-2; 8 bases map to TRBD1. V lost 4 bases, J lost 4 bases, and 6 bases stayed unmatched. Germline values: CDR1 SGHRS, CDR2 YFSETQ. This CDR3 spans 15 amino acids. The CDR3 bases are TGCGCCAGCAGCATGAGGGACAGGCGCACCGGGGAGCTGTTTTTT. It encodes CASSMRDRRTGELFF.

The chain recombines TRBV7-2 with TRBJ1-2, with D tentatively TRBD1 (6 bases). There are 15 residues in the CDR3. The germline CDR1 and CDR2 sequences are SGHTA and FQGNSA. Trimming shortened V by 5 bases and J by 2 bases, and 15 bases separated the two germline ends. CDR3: CASSPRTALNYGYTF. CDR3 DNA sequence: TGTGCCAGCAGCCCCCGGACAGCTTTAAACTATGGCTACACCTTC.

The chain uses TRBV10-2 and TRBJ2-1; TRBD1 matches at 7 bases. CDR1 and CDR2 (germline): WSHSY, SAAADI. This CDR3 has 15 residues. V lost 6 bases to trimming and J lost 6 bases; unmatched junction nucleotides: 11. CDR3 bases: TGCGCCAGCAGGTACAGGGGCGACAACTCCAATGAGCAGTTCTTC. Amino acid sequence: CASRYRGDNSNEQFF.

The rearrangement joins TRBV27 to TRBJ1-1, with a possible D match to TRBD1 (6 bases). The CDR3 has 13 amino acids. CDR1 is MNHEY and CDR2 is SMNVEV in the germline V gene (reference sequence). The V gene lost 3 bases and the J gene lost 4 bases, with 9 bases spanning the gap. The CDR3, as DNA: TGTGCCAGCAGTTTTCGGACAGCCACTGAAGCTTTCTTT. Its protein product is CASSFRTATEAFF.

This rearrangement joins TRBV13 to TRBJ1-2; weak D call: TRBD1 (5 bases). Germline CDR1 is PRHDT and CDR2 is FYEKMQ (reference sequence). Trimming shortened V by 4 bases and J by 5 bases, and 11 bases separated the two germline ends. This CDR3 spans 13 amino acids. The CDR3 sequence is CASSSGEGYGYTF. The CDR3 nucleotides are TGTGCCAGCAGCTCGGGGGAGGGTTATGGCTACACCTTC.

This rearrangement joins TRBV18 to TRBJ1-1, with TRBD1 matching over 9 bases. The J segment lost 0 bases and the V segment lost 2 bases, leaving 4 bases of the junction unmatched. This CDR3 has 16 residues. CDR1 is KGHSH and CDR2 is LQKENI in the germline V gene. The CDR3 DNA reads TGTGCCAGCTCACCAAGGACAGGGGACATGAACACTGAAGCTTTCTTT. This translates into CASSPRTGDMNTEAFF.

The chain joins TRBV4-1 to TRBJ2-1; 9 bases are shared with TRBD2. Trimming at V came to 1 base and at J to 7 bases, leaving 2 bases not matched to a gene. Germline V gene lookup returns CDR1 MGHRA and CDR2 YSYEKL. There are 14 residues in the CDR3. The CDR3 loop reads CASSQAGLANEQFF. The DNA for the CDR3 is TGCGCCAGCAGCCAAGCGGGACTAGCAAATGAGCAGTTCTTC.

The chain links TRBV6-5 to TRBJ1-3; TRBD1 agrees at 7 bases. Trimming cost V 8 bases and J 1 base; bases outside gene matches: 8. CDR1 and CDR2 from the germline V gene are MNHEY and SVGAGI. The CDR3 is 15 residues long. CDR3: CASQNQGQSGNTIYF. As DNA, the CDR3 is TGTGCCAGCCAAAACCAGGGACAGTCTGGAAACACCATATATTTT.

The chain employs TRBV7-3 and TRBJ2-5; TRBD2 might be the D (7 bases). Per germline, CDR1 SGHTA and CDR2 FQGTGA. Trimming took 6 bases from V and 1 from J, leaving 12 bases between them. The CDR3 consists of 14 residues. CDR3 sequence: CASSRGGTQETQYF. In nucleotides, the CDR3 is TGTGCCAGCAGTAGGGGGGGAACCCAAGAGACCCAGTACTTC.

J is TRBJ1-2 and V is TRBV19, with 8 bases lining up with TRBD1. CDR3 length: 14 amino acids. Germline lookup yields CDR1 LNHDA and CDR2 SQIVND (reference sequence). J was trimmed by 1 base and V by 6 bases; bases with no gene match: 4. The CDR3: CASRRQGINYGYTF. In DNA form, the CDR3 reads TGTGCCAGTAGACGACAGGGGATTAACTATGGCTACACCTTC.

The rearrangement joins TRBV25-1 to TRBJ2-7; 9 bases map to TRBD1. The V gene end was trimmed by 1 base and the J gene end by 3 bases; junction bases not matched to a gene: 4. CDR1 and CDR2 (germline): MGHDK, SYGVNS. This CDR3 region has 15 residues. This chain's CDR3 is CASSEFGQGRYEQYF. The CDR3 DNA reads TGTGCCAGCAGTGAATTTGGACAGGGGCGCTACGAGCAGTACTTC.

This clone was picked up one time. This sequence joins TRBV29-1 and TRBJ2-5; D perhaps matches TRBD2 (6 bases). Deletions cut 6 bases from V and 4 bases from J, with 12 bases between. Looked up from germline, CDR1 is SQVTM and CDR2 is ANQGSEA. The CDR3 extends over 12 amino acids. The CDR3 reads CSVTFSGETQYF. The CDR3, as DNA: TGCAGCGTGACATTTAGCGGAGAGACCCAGTACTTC.

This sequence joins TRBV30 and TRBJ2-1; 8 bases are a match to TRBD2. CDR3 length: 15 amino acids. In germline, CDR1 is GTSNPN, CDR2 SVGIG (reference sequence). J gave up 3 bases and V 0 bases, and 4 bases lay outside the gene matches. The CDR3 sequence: CAWSVILAGYNEQFF. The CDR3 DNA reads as TGTGCCTGGAGTGTAATCCTAGCGGGCTACAATGAGCAGTTCTTC.

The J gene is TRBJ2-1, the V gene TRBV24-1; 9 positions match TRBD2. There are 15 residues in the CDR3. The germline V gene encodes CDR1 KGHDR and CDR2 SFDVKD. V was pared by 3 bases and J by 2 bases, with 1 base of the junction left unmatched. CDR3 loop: CATSDGTSPYNEQFF. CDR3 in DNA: TGTGCCACCAGTGATGGGACTAGCCCCTACAATGAGCAGTTCTTC.

The CDR3 is CASSDRDIQYF. CDR3 sequence (DNA): TGTGCCAGCAGTGACCGGGACATTCAGTACTTC. This rearrangement joins TRBV25-1 to TRBJ2-4; D unclear. Between the trimmed V and J ends, which lost 3 bases and 8 bases, there was a span of 5 bases. The CDR3 consists of 11 residues. Per the germline V gene, CDR1 is MGHDK and CDR2 is SYGVNS.

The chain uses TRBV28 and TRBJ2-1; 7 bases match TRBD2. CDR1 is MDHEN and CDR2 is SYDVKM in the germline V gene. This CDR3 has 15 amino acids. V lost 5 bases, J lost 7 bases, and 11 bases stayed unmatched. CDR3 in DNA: TGTGCCAGCAGTAATGCGGGAGTGCGTGGTAATGAGCAGTTCTTC. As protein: CASSNAGVRGNEQFF.

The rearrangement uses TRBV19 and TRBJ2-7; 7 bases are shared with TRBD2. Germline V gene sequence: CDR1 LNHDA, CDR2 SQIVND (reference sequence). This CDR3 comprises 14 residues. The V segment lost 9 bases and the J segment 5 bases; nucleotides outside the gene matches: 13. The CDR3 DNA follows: TGTGCCAGCCCACCGGGACTATCTCCTCACGAGCAGTACTTC. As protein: CASPPGLSPHEQYF.

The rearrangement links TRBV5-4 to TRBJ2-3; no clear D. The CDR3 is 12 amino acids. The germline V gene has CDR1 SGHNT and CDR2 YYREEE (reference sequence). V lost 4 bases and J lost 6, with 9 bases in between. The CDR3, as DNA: TGTGCCAGCAGCCTACCGTCCGATACGCAGTATTTT. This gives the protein CASSLPSDTQYF.

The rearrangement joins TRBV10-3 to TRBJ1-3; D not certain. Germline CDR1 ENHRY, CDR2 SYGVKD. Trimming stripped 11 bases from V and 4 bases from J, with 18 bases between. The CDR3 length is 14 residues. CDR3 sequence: CASYGNSLGNTIYF. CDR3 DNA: TGTGCCTCCTACGGGAACAGCCTGGGAAACACCATATATTTT.

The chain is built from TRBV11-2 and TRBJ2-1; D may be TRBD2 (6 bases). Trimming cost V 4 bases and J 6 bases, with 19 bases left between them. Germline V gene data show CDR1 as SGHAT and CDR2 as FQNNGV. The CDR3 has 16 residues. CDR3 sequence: CASSWRGREVGNEQFF. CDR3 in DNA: TGTGCCAGCAGCTGGCGGGGAAGAGAGGTCGGCAATGAGCAGTTCTTC.

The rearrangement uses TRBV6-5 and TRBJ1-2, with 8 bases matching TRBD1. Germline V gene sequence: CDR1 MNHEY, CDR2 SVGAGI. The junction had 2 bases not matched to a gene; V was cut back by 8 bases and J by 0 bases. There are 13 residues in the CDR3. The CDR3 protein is CASLDRANYGYTF. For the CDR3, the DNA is TGTGCCAGCTTGGACAGGGCTAACTATGGCTACACCTTC.